Sequencing of this T cell receptor (beta chain) was carried out in a study of PD-1 blockade in classical Hodgkin lymphoma. With regard to this clone: Its target is unknown.

Study outcomes and limitations: Baseline diversity in complete responders resembled that of newly diagnosed patients. TCR diversity at baseline was reported to be reduced in newly diagnosed patients relative to healthy donors.

Brentuximab vedotin exposure varied among the patients, all of whom had relapsed after autologous stem cell transplantation. Germline lookup yields CDR1 GTSNPN and CDR2 SVGIG (reference sequence). The V segment lost 2 bases and the J segment 2 bases; nucleotides outside the gene matches: 14. CDR3 size: 19 residues. Using immunoSEQ multiplex PCR, the repertoire was profiled, and TCRdb retains in-frame clones only, with some absent. The sample holds some 13,000 clones, 70% to 90% seen once. This TCR was recovered from a human donor with classical Hodgkin lymphoma. The rearrangement links TRBV30 to TRBJ1-5; TRBD1 matches 11 bases. The sample here was peripheral blood mononuclear cells (PBMCs), taken at baseline. The CDR3 reads CAWSLKDRGRVGGNQPQHF. The CDR3 bases are TGTGCCTGGAGTCTAAAGGACAGGGGGCGAGTCGGAGGCAATCAGCCCCAGCATTTT.